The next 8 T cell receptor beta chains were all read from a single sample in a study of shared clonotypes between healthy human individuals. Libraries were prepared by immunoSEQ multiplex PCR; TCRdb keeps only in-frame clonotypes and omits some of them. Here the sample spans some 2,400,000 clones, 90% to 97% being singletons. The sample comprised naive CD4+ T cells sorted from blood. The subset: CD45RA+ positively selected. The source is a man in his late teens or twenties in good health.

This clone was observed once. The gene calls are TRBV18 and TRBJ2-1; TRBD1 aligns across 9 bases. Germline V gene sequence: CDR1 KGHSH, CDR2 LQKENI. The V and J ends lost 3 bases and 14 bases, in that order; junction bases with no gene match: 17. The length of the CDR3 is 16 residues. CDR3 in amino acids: CASSPNQGQGSFEEFF. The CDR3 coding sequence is TGTGCCAGCTCACCCAACCAAGGACAGGGGAGTTTTGAAGAGTTCTTC.

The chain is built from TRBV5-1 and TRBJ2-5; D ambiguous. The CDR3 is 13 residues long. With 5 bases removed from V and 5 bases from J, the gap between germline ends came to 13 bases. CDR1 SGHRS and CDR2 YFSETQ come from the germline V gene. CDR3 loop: CASRVGTWETQYF. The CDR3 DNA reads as TGCGCCAGCAGGGTGGGAACTTGGGAGACCCAGTACTTC.

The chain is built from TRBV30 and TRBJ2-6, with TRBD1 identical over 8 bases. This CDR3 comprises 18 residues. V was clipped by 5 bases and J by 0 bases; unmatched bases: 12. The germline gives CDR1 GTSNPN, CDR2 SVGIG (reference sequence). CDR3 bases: TGTGCCTGGGAATGGGACAGGCTCCCTCACTCTGGGGCCAACGTCCTGACTTTC. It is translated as CAWEWDRLPHSGANVLTF. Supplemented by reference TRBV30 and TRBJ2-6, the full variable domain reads SQTIHQWPATLVQPVGSPLSLECTVEGTSNPNLYWYRQAAGRGLQLLFYSVGIGQISSEVPQNLSASRPQDRQFILSSKKLLLSDSGFYLCAWEWDRLPHSGANVLTFGAGSRLTVL.

The CDR3 loop is CSAEQGAEAFF. DNA for the CDR3: TGCAGCGCAGAACAGGGGGCTGAAGCTTTCTTT. The chain uses TRBV29-1 and TRBJ1-1, with 8 nucleotides matching TRBD1. The V gene end was trimmed by 7 bases and the J gene end by 6 bases; junction bases not matched to a gene: 4. CDR3 length: 11 amino acids. CDR1 and CDR2 from the germline V gene are SQVTM and ANQGSEA. The whole variable domain, remainder taken from reference TRBV29-1 and TRBJ1-1, is SAVISQKPSRDICQRGTSLTIQCQVDSQVTMMFWYRQQPGQSLTLIATANQGSEATYESGFVIDKFPISRPNLTFSTLTVSNMSPEDSSIYLCSAEQGAEAFFGQGTRLTVV.

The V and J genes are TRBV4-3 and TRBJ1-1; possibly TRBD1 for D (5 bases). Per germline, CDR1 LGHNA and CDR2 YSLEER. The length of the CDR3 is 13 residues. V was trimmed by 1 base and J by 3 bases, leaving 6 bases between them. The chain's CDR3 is CASSQGGYTEAFF. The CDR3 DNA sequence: TGCGCCAGCAGCCAAGGGGGGTACACTGAAGCTTTCTTT.

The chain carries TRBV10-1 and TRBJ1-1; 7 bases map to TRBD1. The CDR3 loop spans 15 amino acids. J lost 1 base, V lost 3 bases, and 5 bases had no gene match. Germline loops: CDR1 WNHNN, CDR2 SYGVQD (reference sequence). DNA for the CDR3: TGCGCCAGCAGTGACCCGGGGACAGCGAACACTGAAGCTTTCTTT. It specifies CASSDPGTANTEAFF.

CDR3: CASSAGTGNYNEQFF. CDR3 bases: TGTGCCAGTAGTGCCGGGACAGGGAATTACAATGAGCAGTTCTTC. The V and J genes are TRBV19 and TRBJ2-1; TRBD1 aligns across 9 bases. With 5 bases clipped from V and 4 bases from J, the junction kept 6 bases outside the gene matches. Per the germline V gene, CDR1 is LNHDA and CDR2 is SQIVND (reference sequence). CDR3 size: 15 residues.

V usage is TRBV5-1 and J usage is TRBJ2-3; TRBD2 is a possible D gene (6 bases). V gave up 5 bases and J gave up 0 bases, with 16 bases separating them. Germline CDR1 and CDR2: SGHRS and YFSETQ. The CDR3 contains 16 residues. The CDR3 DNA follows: TGCGCCAGCAGTCGACTAGGCGGGAAGAGCACAGATACGCAGTATTTT. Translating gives CASSRLGGKSTDTQYF. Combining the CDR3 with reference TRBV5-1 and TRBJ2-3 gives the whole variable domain KAGVTQTPRYLIKTRGQQVTLSCSPISGHRSVSWYQQTPGQGLQFLFEYFSETQRNKGNFPGRFSGRQFSNSRSEMNVSTLELGDSALYLCASSRLGGKSTDTQYFGPGTRLTVL.